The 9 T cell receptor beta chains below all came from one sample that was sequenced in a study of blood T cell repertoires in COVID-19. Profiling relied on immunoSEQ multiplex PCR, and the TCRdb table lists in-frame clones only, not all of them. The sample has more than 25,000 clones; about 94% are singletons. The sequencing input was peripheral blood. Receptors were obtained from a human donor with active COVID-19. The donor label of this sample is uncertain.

CDR3 residues: CASSIGAGFFTGELFF. The CDR3 nucleotides read TGTGCCAGTAGTATAGGGGCAGGGTTTTTCACCGGGGAGCTGTTTTTT. The chain is built from TRBV19 and TRBJ2-2; D perhaps matches TRBD1 (5 bases). V was cut by 1 base and J by 4 bases, with 13 bases left in between. Germline V gives CDR1 LNHDA, CDR2 SQIVND (reference sequence). This CDR3 region has 16 residues.

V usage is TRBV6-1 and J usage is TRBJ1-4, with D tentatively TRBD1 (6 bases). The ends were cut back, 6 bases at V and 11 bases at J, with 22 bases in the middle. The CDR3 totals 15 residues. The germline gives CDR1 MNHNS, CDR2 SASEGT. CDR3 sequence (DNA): TGTGCCAGCAGGCCCCCCACAGGGAGGGGCGATAAACTGTTTTTT. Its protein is CASRPPTGRGDKLFF.

CDR3 protein: CASSPGWSSGRASPYNEQFF. In DNA, the CDR3 is TGTGCCAGCAGTCCGGGTTGGTCTAGCGGGAGGGCCAGTCCCTACAATGAGCAGTTCTTC. This chain joins TRBV27 and TRBJ2-1; TRBD2 agrees at 12 bases. CDR3 length: 20 residues. V was pared by 5 bases and J by 2 bases, with 16 bases of the junction left unmatched. Germline V gene lookup returns CDR1 MNHEY and CDR2 SMNVEV (reference sequence).

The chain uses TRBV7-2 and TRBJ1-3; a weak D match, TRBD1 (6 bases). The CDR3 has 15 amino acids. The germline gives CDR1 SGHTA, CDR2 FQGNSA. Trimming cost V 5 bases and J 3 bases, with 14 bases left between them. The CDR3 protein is CASSHDRLGGNTIYF. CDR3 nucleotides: TGTGCCAGCAGCCACGACAGGCTCGGTGGAAACACCATATATTTT.

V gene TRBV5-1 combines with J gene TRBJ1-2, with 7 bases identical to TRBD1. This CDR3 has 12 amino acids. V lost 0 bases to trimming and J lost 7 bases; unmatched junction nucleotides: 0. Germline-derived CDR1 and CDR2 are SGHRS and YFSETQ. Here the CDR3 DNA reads TGCGCCAGCAGCTTGGAGGGGGCTGGCTACACCTTC. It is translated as CASSLEGAGYTF.

The CDR3 DNA is TGTGCCAGCAGTTACCCACGCGGGGGCCGCACAGATACGCAGTATTTT. Protein sequence: CASSYPRGGRTDTQYF. The chain couples TRBV6-2 or TRBV6-3 to TRBJ2-3; D might be TRBD2 (7 bases). Trimming took off 2 bases at V and 1 base at J, with 13 bases between the two ends. CDR3 length: 16 amino acids. Germline CDR1 and CDR2: MNHEY and SVGEGT.

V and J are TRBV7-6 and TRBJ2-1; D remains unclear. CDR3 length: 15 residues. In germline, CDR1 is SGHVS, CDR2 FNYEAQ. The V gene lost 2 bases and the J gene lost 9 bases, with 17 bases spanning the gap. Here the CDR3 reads CASSLIDERYGEQFF. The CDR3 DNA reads TGTGCCAGCAGCTTAATTGACGAGAGGTACGGTGAGCAGTTCTTC.

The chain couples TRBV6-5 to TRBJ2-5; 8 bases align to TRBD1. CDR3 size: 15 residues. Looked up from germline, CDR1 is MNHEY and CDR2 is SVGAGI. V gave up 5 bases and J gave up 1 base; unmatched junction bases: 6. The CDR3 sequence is CASSRGQGPQETQYF. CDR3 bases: TGTGCCAGCAGTCGCGGACAGGGTCCCCAAGAGACCCAGTACTTC.

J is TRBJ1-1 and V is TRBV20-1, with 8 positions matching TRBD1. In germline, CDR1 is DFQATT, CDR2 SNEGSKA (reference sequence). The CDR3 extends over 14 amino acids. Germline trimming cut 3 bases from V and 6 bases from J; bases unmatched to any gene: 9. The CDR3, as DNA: TGCAGTGCTAGTTCCACAGGGGGAACGGCTGAAGCTTTCTTT. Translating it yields CSASSTGGTAEAFF.